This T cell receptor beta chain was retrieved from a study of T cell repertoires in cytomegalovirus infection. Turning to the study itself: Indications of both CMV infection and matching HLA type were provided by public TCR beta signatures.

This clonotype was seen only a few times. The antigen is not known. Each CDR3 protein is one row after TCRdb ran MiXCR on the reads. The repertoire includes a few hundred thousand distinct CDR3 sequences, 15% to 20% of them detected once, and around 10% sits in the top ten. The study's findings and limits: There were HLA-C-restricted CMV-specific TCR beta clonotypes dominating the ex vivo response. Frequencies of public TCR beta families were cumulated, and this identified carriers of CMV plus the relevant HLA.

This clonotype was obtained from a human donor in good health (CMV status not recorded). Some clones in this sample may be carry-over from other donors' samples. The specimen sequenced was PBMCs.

The CDR3 here is CASSLAVGLNYEQYF. For the CDR3, the DNA is TGTGCCAGCAGCCTTGCGGTGGGGCTAAACTACGAGCAGTACTTC. The chain couples TRBV7-8 to TRBJ2-7, with D possibly TRBD1 on 5 matching bases. The CDR3 is 15 residues long. Germline assignment: CDR1 SGHVS and CDR2 FQNEAQ. V was clipped by 5 bases and J by 3 bases, with 17 bases between them. Filled out from reference TRBV7-8 and TRBJ2-7, the complete variable domain reads GAGVSQSPRYKVAKRGQDVALRCDPISGHVSLFWYQQALGQGPEFLTYFQNEAQLDKSGLPSDRFFAERPEGSVSTLKIQRTQQEDSAVYLCASSLAVGLNYEQYFGPGTRLTVT.